The entry below gives a single T cell receptor (beta chain) sequence along with its context. Methods used by the authors: The assay estimated nucleated cells by amplifying reference gene primers. The repertoire was sequenced with immunoSEQ multiplex PCR; TCRdb's copy has only in-frame clones and lacks some. D and trimming come from the DNA, and the V and J calls and clone size come from that table. This sample has over 200,000 clones; 75% to 90% occur once, and the top ten carry less than 3.5%. This sample stems from a study of blood T cell repertoires in COVID-19. The CDR3 runs to 13 residues. The germline CDR1 and CDR2 sequences are KGHSH and LQKENI. The V and J ends lost 3 bases and 11 bases, in that order; junction bases with no gene match: 8. The Seattle patients, enrolled during active infection, were followed longitudinally.

The chain links TRBV18 to TRBJ1-2; 8 bases are a match to TRBD1. The TCR comes from a man aged 25 to 40 with COVID-19, enrolled during active disease. Source material: peripheral blood. The CDR3 bases are TGTGCCAGCTCACCTGGGACAGGCTACGAGTACACCTTC. It translates to CASSPGTGYEYTF. Complete variable domain (other parts from reference TRBV18 and TRBJ1-2): NAGVMQNPRHLVRRRGQEARLRCSPMKGHSHVYWYRQLPEEGLKFMVYLQKENIIDESGMPKERFSAEFPKEGPSILRIQQVVRGDSAAYFCASSPGTGYEYTFGSGTRLTVV.